The present T cell receptor (beta chain) was sequenced within a study of beta chain features in type 1 diabetes. Study outcomes and limitations: Type 1 diabetes patients showed a moderate but significant shortening of TCRB CDR3s in all four CD4+ subsets.

Germline loops: CDR1 SEHNR, CDR2 FQNEAQ (reference sequence). The V end was cut by 6 bases, the J end by 8 bases, with 16 bases between. The CDR3 is 13 residues long. Investigators reverse transcribed all isolated RNA, so they sequenced expressed TCRB transcripts. Read counts averaged approximately 3.3 million for samples of naive, central memory and regulatory T cells. Assay used: immunoSEQ multiplex PCR; TCRdb lists only in-frame clones, some missing. The sample includes about 340,000 clones, around 9.7% of them seen just once. As regards this clone: Its antigen remains unknown.

The sequencing input was central memory CD4+ T cells from blood. The chain carries TRBV7-9 and TRBJ1-1; TRBD1 is a possible D gene (6 bases). The receptor was derived from a man younger than 40 with type 1 diabetes. CDR3 sequence (DNA): TGTGCCAGCAGGCAGACAGGCTTCGCCGAAGCTTTCTTT. Amino acid sequence: CASRQTGFAEAFF. The complete variable domain, with remaining parts taken from reference TRBV7-9 and TRBJ1-1, reads DTGVSQNPRHKITKRGQNVTFRCDPISEHNRLYWYRQTLGQGPEFLTYFQNEAQLEKSRLLSDRFSAERPKGSFSTLEIQRTEQGDSAMYLCASRQTGFAEAFFGQGTRLTVV.